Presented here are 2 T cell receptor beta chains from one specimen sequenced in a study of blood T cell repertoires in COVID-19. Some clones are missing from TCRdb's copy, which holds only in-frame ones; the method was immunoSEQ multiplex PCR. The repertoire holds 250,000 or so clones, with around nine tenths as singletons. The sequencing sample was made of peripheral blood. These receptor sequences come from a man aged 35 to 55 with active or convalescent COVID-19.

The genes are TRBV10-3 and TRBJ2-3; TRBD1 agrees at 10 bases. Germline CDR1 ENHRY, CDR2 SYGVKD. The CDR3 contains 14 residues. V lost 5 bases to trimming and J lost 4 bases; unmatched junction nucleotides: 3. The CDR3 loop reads CAISTGQGADTQYF. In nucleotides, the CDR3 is TGTGCCATCAGTACCGGACAGGGGGCAGATACGCAGTATTTT.

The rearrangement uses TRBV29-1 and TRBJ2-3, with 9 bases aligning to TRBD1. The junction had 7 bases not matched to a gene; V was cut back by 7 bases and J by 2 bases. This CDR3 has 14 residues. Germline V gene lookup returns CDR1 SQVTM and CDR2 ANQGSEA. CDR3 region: CSAVGTGFTDTQYF. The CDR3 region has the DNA TGCAGCGCCGTTGGGACAGGGTTCACAGATACGCAGTATTTT.